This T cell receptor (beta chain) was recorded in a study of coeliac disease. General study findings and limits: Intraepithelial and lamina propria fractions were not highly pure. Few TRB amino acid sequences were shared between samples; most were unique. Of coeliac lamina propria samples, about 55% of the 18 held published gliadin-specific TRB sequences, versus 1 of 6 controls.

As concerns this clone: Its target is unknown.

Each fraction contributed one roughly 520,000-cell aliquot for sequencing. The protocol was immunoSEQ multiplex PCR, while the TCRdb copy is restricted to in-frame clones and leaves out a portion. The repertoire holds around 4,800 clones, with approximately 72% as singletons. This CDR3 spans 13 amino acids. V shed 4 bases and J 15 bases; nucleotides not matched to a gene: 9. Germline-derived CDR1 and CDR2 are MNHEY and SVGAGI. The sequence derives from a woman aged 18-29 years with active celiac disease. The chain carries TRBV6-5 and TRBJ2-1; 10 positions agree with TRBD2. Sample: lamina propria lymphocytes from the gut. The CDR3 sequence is CASSSERGGLTFF. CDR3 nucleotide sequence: TGTGCCAGCAGTTCCGAGCGGGGGGGCCTAACGTTCTTC.